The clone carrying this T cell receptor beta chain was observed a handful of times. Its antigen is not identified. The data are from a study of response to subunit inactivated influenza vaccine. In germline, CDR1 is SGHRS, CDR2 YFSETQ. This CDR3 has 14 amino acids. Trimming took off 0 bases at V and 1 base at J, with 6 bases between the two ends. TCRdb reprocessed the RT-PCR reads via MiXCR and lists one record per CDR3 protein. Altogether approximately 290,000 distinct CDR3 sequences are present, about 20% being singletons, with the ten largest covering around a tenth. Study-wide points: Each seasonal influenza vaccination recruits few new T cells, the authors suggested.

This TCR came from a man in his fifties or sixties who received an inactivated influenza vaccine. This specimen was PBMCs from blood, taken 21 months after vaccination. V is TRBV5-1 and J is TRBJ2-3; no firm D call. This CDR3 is CASSLVMGTDTQYF. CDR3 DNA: TGCGCCAGCAGCTTGGTAATGGGCACAGATACGCAGTATTTT. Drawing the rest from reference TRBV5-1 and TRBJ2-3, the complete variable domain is KAGVTQTPRYLIKTRGQQVTLSCSPISGHRSVSWYQQTPGQGLQFLFEYFSETQRNKGNFPGRFSGRQFSNSRSEMNVSTLELGDSALYLCASSLVMGTDTQYFGPGTRLTVL.